Below, 8 T cell receptor beta chains from the same sample are listed, as sequenced in a study of read filtering for tumor transcriptome and immune sequencing. This library used approximately 390 ng RNA and molecular barcoded adaptors spanning alpha/delta and beta/gamma chains. A single record per CDR3 protein comes from TCRdb applying MiXCR to the reads. The sample yields approximately 90,000 distinct CDR3 sequences, roughly an eighth seen once. Sequenced material: a population of CD138-negative cells sorted from bone marrow. Every receptor here comes from a donor aged 40 or over with multiple myeloma.

This clonotype was picked up a small number of times. A much larger clone lies one base from this, so it may be a read error. Since no conserved phenylalanine or tryptophan closes the CDR3, a read error is the likely cause. This chain uses TRBV6-6 with TRBJ2-1; 11 bases are shared with TRBD2. CDR1 and CDR2 from the germline V gene are MNHNY and SVGAGI (reference sequence). V lost 2 bases, J lost 7 bases, and 7 bases stayed unmatched. This CDR3 comprises 16 residues. The DNA for the CDR3 is TGTGCCAGCAGTTACCCAACTAGCGGGGGAAATAATGAGCAGTTCCTC. Protein product: CASSYPTSGGNNEQFL.

The rearrangement uses TRBV11-2 and TRBJ1-3; the match to TRBD1 covers 7 bases. After removal of 4 bases from V and 0 bases from J, the junction contained 15 bases not matched to a gene. Germline loops: CDR1 SGHAT, CDR2 FQNNGV. The CDR3 loop spans 19 amino acids. The CDR3 DNA reads as TGTGCCAGCAGCTCTCAACTTACAGGGGCAAGCGGCTCTGGAAACACCATATATTTT. Its translation: CASSSQLTGASGSGNTIYF.

In this sample, this clonotype turned up many times. The chain links TRBV19 to TRBJ2-7; TRBD2 might be the D (6 bases). The CDR3 extends over 16 amino acids. Deletions cut 5 bases from V and 1 base from J, with 18 bases between. Germline assignment: CDR1 LNHDA and CDR2 SQIVND (reference sequence). The CDR3 nucleotides read TGTGCCAGTAGTTATCTGCTAGCGTTTACGTCCTACGAGCAGTACTTC. Its protein product is CASSYLLAFTSYEQYF.

This clonotype came up many times. The chain combines TRBV7-9 with TRBJ2-7; D is unclear. The CDR3 has 14 residues. Trimming removed 1 base from V and 0 bases from J, with 7 bases in between. The V gene's germline CDR1 is SEHNR and CDR2 FQNEAQ (reference sequence). CDR3 DNA: TGTGCCAGCAGCTTAGGGACCCGCTCCTACGAGCAGTACTTC. It yields the protein CASSLGTRSYEQYF.

This clonotype was counted many times. V is TRBV14 and J is TRBJ2-7, with 7 bases aligning to TRBD1. The CDR3 loop spans 14 amino acids. The ends lost 4 bases at V and 4 bases at J; junction bases unmatched: 7. Germline values: CDR1 SGHDN, CDR2 FVKESK. The CDR3 loop is CASSRRQGWYEQYF. DNA of the CDR3: TGTGCCAGCAGCCGACGACAGGGATGGTACGAGCAGTACTTC.

This clonotype was seen repeatedly, ten times or more. The rearrangement uses TRBV6-1 and TRBJ2-7; unclear D gene. Germline loops: CDR1 MNHNS, CDR2 SASEGT. Trimming took 8 bases from V and 4 from J, leaving 15 bases between them. CDR3 length: 13 residues. The DNA of the CDR3 is TGTGCCAGCCGCATGGGCACGCTGTACGAGCAGTACTTC. It codes for CASRMGTLYEQYF.

This clonotype was found a few times. The chain carries TRBV7-2 and TRBJ1-1, with D tentatively TRBD1 (6 bases). Deletions cut 4 bases from V and 1 base from J, with 10 bases between. The CDR3 contains 14 residues. Germline V lookup: CDR1 SGHTA, CDR2 FQGNSA. CDR3 sequence (DNA): TGTGCCAGCAGCTGGAGGACAGCGAACACTGAAGCTTTCTTT. It specifies CASSWRTANTEAFF.

This clonotype was detected many times. This chain links TRBV25-1 with TRBJ2-6; D possibly corresponds to TRBD2 (6 bases). Germline loops: CDR1 MGHDK, CDR2 SYGVNS. V was trimmed by 5 bases and J by 1 base, leaving 15 bases between them. The CDR3 totals 17 residues. The CDR3 reads CASSPWGVLSGANVLTF. Written as DNA, the CDR3 is TGTGCCAGCAGTCCTTGGGGGGTACTATCTGGGGCCAACGTCCTGACTTTC.